This is a list of T cell receptor beta chains from one sample in a study of blood T cells in healthy people across ages. MiXCR, applied by TCRdb to the 5' RACE reads, yields one record per CDR3 protein. The data contain over 500,000 distinct CDR3 sequences, around 27% of them seen just once; the ten biggest clones take up roughly 3.5%. The sample also formed part of further work on T cells of mothers and their children.

Sequencing was carried out using blood. These receptors came from a boy between 2 and 10 years old in good health. CDR3s include the opening cysteine and the closing phenylalanine or tryptophan. A D gene is named only where the DNA matches it firmly. Size is omitted from some rows. Given values are once, few, many or a class for expanded clones.

clone size: many; V gene: TRBV10-2; J gene: TRBJ2-4; CDR3 length: 16; D gene: TRBD2; CDR3 protein: CASSRLAGGTKNIQYF; CDR3 DNA: TGCGCCAGCAGTCGACTAGCGGGGGGCACCAAAAACATTCAGTACTTC
clone size: -; V gene: TRBV2; J gene: TRBJ2-2; CDR3 length: 14; D gene: TRBD1; CDR3 protein: CASSGTGHTGELFF; CDR3 DNA: TGTGCCAGCTCCGGGACAGGGCACACCGGGGAGCTGTTTTTT
clone size: few; V gene: TRBV27; J gene: TRBJ1-1; CDR3 length: 13; D gene: -; CDR3 protein: CASSLWGHTEAFF; CDR3 DNA: TGTGCCAGCAGTTTATGGGGTCACACTGAAGCTTTCTTT
clone size: few; V gene: TRBV5-1; J gene: TRBJ1-5; CDR3 length: 15; D gene: TRBD1; CDR3 protein: CASKQGQGLNQPQHF; CDR3 DNA: TGCGCCAGCAAGCAGGGACAGGGTTTGAATCAGCCCCAGCATTTT
clone size: few; V gene: TRBV12-3/TRBV12-4; J gene: TRBJ2-2; CDR3 length: 14; D gene: -; CDR3 protein: CASRQGSNTGELFF; CDR3 DNA: TGTGCCAGCAGACAGGGTTCCAACACCGGGGAGCTGTTTTTT
clone size: -; V gene: TRBV5-1; J gene: TRBJ2-2; CDR3 length: 15; D gene: -; CDR3 protein: CASRAPGSNTGELFF; CDR3 DNA: TGCGCCAGCAGAGCGCCGGGTTCGAACACCGGGGAGCTGTTTTTT
clone size: few; V gene: TRBV20-1; J gene: TRBJ1-6; CDR3 length: 14; D gene: -; CDR3 protein: CSARGGYWASPLHF; CDR3 DNA: TGCAGTGCTAGAGGGGGTTACTGGGCGTCACCCCTCCACTTT
clone size: few; V gene: TRBV6-6; J gene: TRBJ2-5; CDR3 length: 11; D gene: -; CDR3 protein: CASRMGETQYF; CDR3 DNA: TGTGCCAGCAGGATGGGCGAGACCCAGTACTTC
clone size: few; V gene: TRBV6-6; J gene: TRBJ2-7; CDR3 length: 14; D gene: -; CDR3 protein: CASSYIPSSYEQYF; CDR3 DNA: TGTGCCAGCAGTTACATCCCTAGCTCCTACGAGCAGTACTTC
clone size: few; V gene: TRBV20-1; J gene: TRBJ2-7; CDR3 length: 11; D gene: TRBD2; CDR3 protein: CSTTAGGEQHF; CDR3 DNA: TGCAGTACCACTGCGGGAGGCGAGCAGCACTTC
clone size: many; V gene: TRBV11-1; J gene: TRBJ2-5; CDR3 length: 12; D gene: -; CDR3 protein: CASSLEEETQYF; CDR3 DNA: TGTGCCAGCAGCTTAGAGGAAGAGACCCAGTACTTC
clone size: -; V gene: TRBV11-2; J gene: TRBJ2-5; CDR3 length: 15; D gene: -; CDR3 protein: CASSLGLGEQETQYF; CDR3 DNA: TGTGCCAGCAGCTTAGGGCTAGGGGAACAAGAGACCCAGTACTTC
clone size: -; V gene: TRBV7-8; J gene: TRBJ2-7; CDR3 length: 16; D gene: -; CDR3 protein: CASSLDGGIGNYEQYF; CDR3 DNA: TGTGCCAGCAGCTTAGATGGGGGGATTGGAAACTACGAGCAGTACTTC
clone size: few; V gene: TRBV4-2; J gene: TRBJ2-2; CDR3 length: 21; D gene: TRBD1; CDR3 protein: CASSSFTPRDRRSSNTGELFF; CDR3 DNA: TGTGCCAGCAGTTCCTTTACGCCGAGGGACAGGCGTTCATCGAACACCGGGGAGCTGTTTTTT
clone size: few; V gene: TRBV28; J gene: TRBJ2-2; CDR3 length: 17; D gene: -; CDR3 protein: CASTPGGTDRVTGEPFF; CDR3 DNA: TGTGCCAGCACCCCTGGGGGGACTGACCGTGTCACCGGGGAGCCGTTTTTT
clone size: few; V gene: TRBV4-2; J gene: TRBJ1-2; CDR3 length: 15; D gene: -; CDR3 protein: CASSQEGSGDDGYTF; CDR3 DNA: TGTGCCAGCAGCCAAGAAGGCTCGGGAGACGATGGCTACACCTTC
clone size: -; V gene: TRBV20-1; J gene: TRBJ2-5; CDR3 length: 14; D gene: TRBD2; CDR3 protein: CSASPGLASQTQYF; CDR3 DNA: TGCAGTGCTAGCCCGGGACTAGCTTCCCAGACCCAGTACTTC
clone size: many; V gene: TRBV6-6; J gene: TRBJ2-7; CDR3 length: 15; D gene: TRBD1; CDR3 protein: CASSDLRDRYYEQYF; CDR3 DNA: TGTGCCAGCAGTGACCTCCGGGACAGATACTACGAGCAGTACTTC
clone size: few; V gene: TRBV2; J gene: TRBJ2-5; CDR3 length: 12; D gene: -; CDR3 protein: CASSGTRETQYF; CDR3 DNA: TGTGCCAGCAGTGGGACCCGAGAGACCCAGTACTTC
clone size: -; V gene: TRBV12-3/TRBV12-4; J gene: TRBJ1-1; CDR3 length: 15; D gene: -; CDR3 protein: CASSSSQSRGTEAFF; CDR3 DNA: TGTGCCAGCAGTTCTTCCCAGTCCAGAGGTACTGAAGCTTTCTTT
clone size: many; V gene: TRBV12-3/TRBV12-4; J gene: TRBJ2-7; CDR3 length: 15; D gene: TRBD2; CDR3 protein: CASSSTSGGAYEQYF; CDR3 DNA: TGTGCCAGCAGTTCCACTAGCGGGGGGGCCTACGAGCAGTACTTC
clone size: few; V gene: TRBV2; J gene: TRBJ2-7; CDR3 length: 14; D gene: -; CDR3 protein: CASFRQGGLREQYF; CDR3 DNA: TGTGCCAGCTTCCGGCAGGGGGGGCTGCGCGAGCAGTACTTC
clone size: -; V gene: TRBV29-1; J gene: TRBJ2-3; CDR3 length: 15; D gene: -; CDR3 protein: CSVESTGIMTDTQYF; CDR3 DNA: TGCAGCGTTGAATCTACCGGGATAATGACAGATACGCAGTATTTT
clone size: few; V gene: TRBV15; J gene: TRBJ1-2; CDR3 length: 14; D gene: -; CDR3 protein: CATSRDGGNYGYTF; CDR3 DNA: TGTGCCACCAGCAGAGATGGAGGGAACTATGGCTACACCTTC
clone size: -; V gene: TRBV20-1; J gene: TRBJ2-1; CDR3 length: 16; D gene: TRBD2; CDR3 protein: CSASSPGTSGSDEQFF; CDR3 DNA: TGCAGTGCTAGCTCCCCCGGGACTAGCGGGAGCGATGAGCAGTTCTTC
clone size: -; V gene: TRBV10-3; J gene: TRBJ2-3; CDR3 length: 15; D gene: -; CDR3 protein: CAISESGSGTDTQYF; CDR3 DNA: TGTGCCATCAGTGAGTCAGGGAGTGGCACAGATACGCAGTATTTT
clone size: few; V gene: TRBV6-5; J gene: TRBJ2-2; CDR3 length: 19; D gene: TRBD2; CDR3 protein: CASSYQGLAGDSTTGELFF; CDR3 DNA: TGTGCCAGCAGTTACCAGGGACTAGCGGGAGACTCGACCACCGGGGAGCTGTTTTTT
clone size: -; V gene: TRBV20-1; J gene: TRBJ1-1; CDR3 length: 13; D gene: -; CDR3 protein: CSAVIGPSTEAFF; CDR3 DNA: TGCAGTGCGGTAATAGGGCCGAGCACTGAAGCTTTCTTT
clone size: -; V gene: TRBV6-1; J gene: TRBJ2-7; CDR3 length: 16; D gene: TRBD2; CDR3 protein: CAGLGPSGILAYEQYF; CDR3 DNA: TGTGCCGGTCTAGGGCCTAGCGGGATATTGGCCTACGAGCAGTACTTC
clone size: -; V gene: TRBV20-1; J gene: TRBJ2-3; CDR3 length: 13; D gene: -; CDR3 protein: CSARGLAGIPQYF; CDR3 DNA: TGCAGTGCTAGAGGGTTGGCGGGAATCCCGCAGTATTTT
clone size: few; V gene: TRBV6-2/TRBV6-3; J gene: TRBJ2-7; CDR3 length: 17; D gene: -; CDR3 protein: CASSLSVGSGYSYEQYF; CDR3 DNA: TGTGCCAGCAGTTTATCCGTGGGAAGCGGATACTCCTACGAGCAGTACTTC
clone size: few; V gene: TRBV5-4; J gene: TRBJ2-2; CDR3 length: 16; D gene: TRBD2; CDR3 protein: CASSYGLAGSLGELFF; CDR3 DNA: TGTGCCAGCAGCTACGGACTAGCGGGATCGCTTGGGGAGCTGTTTTTT
clone size: few; V gene: TRBV5-1; J gene: TRBJ2-1; CDR3 length: 20; D gene: TRBD2; CDR3 protein: CASSSSGTSGGRRSYNEQFF; CDR3 DNA: TGCGCCAGCAGCTCCTCCGGGACTAGCGGAGGAAGACGTAGCTACAATGAGCAGTTCTTC
clone size: -; V gene: TRBV11-2; J gene: TRBJ2-1; CDR3 length: 15; D gene: TRBD1; CDR3 protein: CASSYGTGAYNEQFF; CDR3 DNA: TGTGCCAGCAGCTACGGGACAGGGGCTTACAATGAGCAGTTCTTC
clone size: few; V gene: TRBV27; J gene: TRBJ2-7; CDR3 length: 15; D gene: -; CDR3 protein: CASSPGQFAPYEQYF; CDR3 DNA: TGTGCCAGCAGTCCAGGACAGTTCGCCCCCTACGAGCAGTACTTC
clone size: few; V gene: TRBV7-2; J gene: TRBJ2-7; CDR3 length: 15; D gene: TRBD2; CDR3 protein: CASSSLREASYEQYF; CDR3 DNA: TGTGCCAGCAGCTCCCTCCGGGAGGCCTCCTACGAGCAGTACTTC
clone size: -; V gene: TRBV11-2; J gene: TRBJ2-6; CDR3 length: 24; D gene: TRBD1; CDR3 protein: CASSQRALGWTGVGYLSGANVLTF; CDR3 DNA: TGTGCCAGCAGCCAAAGGGCCCTGGGATGGACAGGGGTAGGCTACCTCTCTGGGGCCAACGTCCTGACTTTC
clone size: few; V gene: TRBV29-1; J gene: TRBJ1-1; CDR3 length: 15; D gene: TRBD1; CDR3 protein: CSVELPGQGATEAFF; CDR3 DNA: TGCAGCGTTGAGCTTCCGGGGCAGGGGGCTACTGAAGCTTTCTTT
clone size: once; V gene: TRBV6-5; J gene: TRBJ1-1; CDR3 length: 15; D gene: -; CDR3 protein: CASSYSGNLNTEAFF; CDR3 DNA: TGTGCCAGCAGTTACTCAGGGAACCTTAACACTGAAGCTTTCTTT
clone size: -; V gene: TRBV4-3; J gene: TRBJ1-3; CDR3 length: 16; D gene: TRBD1; CDR3 protein: CASSQAGQVSGNAIYF; CDR3 DNA: TGCGCCAGCAGCCAAGCAGGACAGGTCTCTGGAAACGCCATATATTTT
clone size: -; V gene: TRBV19; J gene: TRBJ1-2; CDR3 length: 14; D gene: TRBD1; CDR3 protein: CASSNGQGADGYTF; CDR3 DNA: TGTGCCAGTAGTAACGGACAGGGGGCAGATGGCTACACCTTC
clone size: few; V gene: TRBV5-1; J gene: TRBJ1-6; CDR3 length: 15; D gene: -; CDR3 protein: CASSLGTVGKSPLHF; CDR3 DNA: TGCGCCAGCAGCTTGGGGACAGTCGGAAAGTCACCCCTCCACTTT
clone size: many; V gene: TRBV6-5; J gene: TRBJ2-5; CDR3 length: 12; D gene: -; CDR3 protein: CASRGGGETQYF; CDR3 DNA: TGTGCCTCACGTGGAGGAGGAGAGACCCAGTACTTC
clone size: -; V gene: TRBV29-1; J gene: TRBJ1-2; CDR3 length: 12; D gene: TRBD1; CDR3 protein: CSVSGTGSGYTF; CDR3 DNA: TGCAGCGTTTCCGGGACAGGGTCCGGCTACACCTTC
clone size: -; V gene: TRBV11-2; J gene: TRBJ2-4; CDR3 length: 16; D gene: -; CDR3 protein: CASSLSMGTSKNIQYF; CDR3 DNA: TGTGCCAGCAGCCTATCGATGGGGACTTCCAAAAACATTCAGTACTTC
clone size: few; V gene: TRBV7-2; J gene: TRBJ2-1; CDR3 length: 12; D gene: TRBD1; CDR3 protein: CASSLGGGQGFF; CDR3 DNA: TGTGCCAGCAGCTTAGGAGGGGGACAGGGATTCTTC
clone size: few; V gene: TRBV12-3/TRBV12-4; J gene: TRBJ2-5; CDR3 length: 13; D gene: TRBD1; CDR3 protein: CASRRTGGETQYF; CDR3 DNA: TGTGCCAGCAGAAGGACAGGGGGAGAGACCCAGTACTTC
clone size: -; V gene: TRBV27; J gene: TRBJ1-4; CDR3 length: 13; D gene: -; CDR3 protein: CASSHSPNEKLFF; CDR3 DNA: TGTGCCAGCAGTCACAGCCCTAATGAAAAACTGTTTTTT
clone size: few; V gene: TRBV5-1; J gene: TRBJ1-2; CDR3 length: 15; D gene: TRBD1; CDR3 protein: CASSSLRDREGGYTF; CDR3 DNA: TGCGCCAGCAGCTCCCTCCGGGACAGGGAGGGTGGCTACACCTTC
clone size: -; V gene: TRBV6-2/TRBV6-3; J gene: TRBJ1-2; CDR3 length: 12; D gene: -; CDR3 protein: CASSYRHNGYTF; CDR3 DNA: TGTGCCAGCAGTTACCGCCATAATGGCTACACCTTC
clone size: few; V gene: TRBV5-6; J gene: TRBJ2-5; CDR3 length: 15; D gene: TRBD2; CDR3 protein: CASSFLAGYRETQYF; CDR3 DNA: TGTGCCAGCAGCTTTCTAGCGGGATATCGAGAGACCCAGTACTTC
clone size: -; V gene: TRBV7-2; J gene: TRBJ2-1; CDR3 length: 19; D gene: TRBD2; CDR3 protein: CASSPHAGTSGRARNEQFF; CDR3 DNA: TGTGCCAGCAGCCCTCATGCCGGGACTAGCGGGAGGGCCAGGAATGAGCAGTTCTTC
clone size: -; V gene: TRBV20-1; J gene: TRBJ1-2; CDR3 length: 13; D gene: -; CDR3 protein: CSATRFSNYSYTF; CDR3 DNA: TGCAGTGCAACAAGATTTTCTAACTATAGCTACACCTTC
clone size: -; V gene: TRBV10-2; J gene: TRBJ2-1; CDR3 length: 12; D gene: TRBD2; CDR3 protein: CASTTSGKVQFF; CDR3 DNA: TGCGCCAGTACGACTAGCGGGAAGGTGCAGTTCTTC